These 6 T cell receptor beta chains were all obtained from the same sample, sequenced in a study of a mutant IDH1 vaccine in newly diagnosed glioma. Indicated time point: week 5, during vaccination. Each vaccine dose was 300 ug of mutant IDH1 20-mer peptide, with topical imiquimod. Here immunoSEQ multiplex PCR was the method, and the copy in TCRdb shows in-frame clones only, minus some. The sample shows fewer than 65,000 clones, approximately 81% of them seen only once. The antigens of these receptors remain unknown. The sample consisted of PBMCs, taken from a glioma patient whose treatment included an IDH1 peptide vaccine. The receptors derive from a man aged 25-40 years with glioma.

CDR3 in amino acids: CASRHGQAPGPLHF. The CDR3 DNA follows: TGTGCCAGCAGACACGGACAGGCTCCAGGTCCCCTCCACTTT. J is TRBJ1-6 and V is TRBV27; 7 bases match TRBD1. There are 14 residues in the CDR3. Germline V lookup: CDR1 MNHEY, CDR2 SMNVEV (reference sequence). After removal of 6 bases from V and 13 bases from J, the junction contained 12 bases not matched to a gene.

The chain recombines TRBV4-1 with TRBJ1-5, with D unclear. With 4 bases removed from V and 2 bases from J, the gap between germline ends came to 12 bases. Germline CDR1 and CDR2: MGHRA and YSYEKL. This CDR3 region has 15 residues. CDR3 region: CASSREELGNQPQHF. As DNA, the CDR3 is TGCGCCAGCAGCCGGGAAGAATTGGGCAATCAGCCCCAGCATTTT.

CDR3 bases: TGTGCCAGCTCACCGGGACAGAATACCAATGAAAAACTGTTTTTT. Translated, it gives CASSPGQNTNEKLFF. The V gene is TRBV18, the J gene TRBJ1-4; 7 bases fit TRBD1. Trimming at V came to 3 bases and at J to 5 bases, leaving 6 bases not matched to a gene. Germline V lookup: CDR1 KGHSH, CDR2 LQKENI. The CDR3 contains 15 residues.

The chain couples TRBV6-5 to TRBJ1-4; D might be TRBD1 (5 bases). Germline V gene data show CDR1 as MNHEY and CDR2 as SVGAGI. The CDR3 has 15 amino acids. V lost 6 bases, J lost 0 bases, and 11 bases lay in between. The DNA for the CDR3 is TGTGCCAGCAGCCCTCGAGGGGCAACTAATGAAAAACTGTTTTTT. Protein product: CASSPRGATNEKLFF.

This CDR3 reads CASSQEMYHPYEQYF. The CDR3 nucleotides are TGTGCCAGCAGCCAAGAGATGTACCACCCGTACGAGCAGTACTTC. V and J are TRBV14 and TRBJ2-7; no reliable D call. V shed 0 bases and J shed 4 bases, with 13 bases lying between them. Germline V gene lookup returns CDR1 SGHDN and CDR2 FVKESK. The CDR3 has 15 residues.

As concerns this clone: Mismatch with germline at one junction end may stem from a read error. V gene TRBV9 combines with J gene TRBJ1-1, with D hard to call. CDR1 and CDR2 (germline): SGDLS, YYNGEE. The CDR3 length is 13 residues. CDR3 protein: CASSVVGGPEAFF. The DNA for the CDR3 is TGTGCCAGCAGCGTAGTTGGAGGACCTGAGGCTTTCTTT.